The sample holds a few counts of the clone carrying this T cell receptor beta chain. The data were taken from a study of blood T cell repertoires in COVID-19. The overall study: Acute and convalescent COVID-19 samples came from the United States, Italy and Spain. PBMCs, B-cell-depleted T cells, or T cells were the source of the cDNA or gDNA that made up the material.

Original data processing: Reference gene primers were amplified, and this amplification served to estimate nucleated cell counts. Assay: immunoSEQ multiplex PCR; the TCRdb copy retains only in-frame clones and omits some. V and J calls and clone size are those listed in that table; D and trimming were worked out from the DNA. The repertoire holds roughly 270,000 clones, with roughly 85% as singletons. The CDR3 runs to 11 residues. V was shortened by 6 bases and J by 6 bases, with 8 bases between the two germline ends. Germline CDR1 reads SNHLY; CDR2 reads FYNNEI. The chain is built from TRBV2 and TRBJ2-5; D not certain. The sample consisted of peripheral blood. This receptor was identified in a man in his fifties or sixties with active or convalescent COVID-19. CDR3 nucleotides: TGTGCCAGCAGGGAGCAGAAGACCCAGTACTTC. This sequence encodes CASREQKTQYF.